Each of the 26 T cell receptor beta chains below was sequenced from the same sample in a study of blood T cell repertoires in COVID-19. Profiled with immunoSEQ multiplex PCR; TCRdb holds only in-frame clones, not every one. The sample yields tens of thousands of clones, over 70% seen once. Sequencing was done on a sample of peripheral blood. All receptors derive from a man aged 45-65 years with active COVID-19.

The chain carries TRBV6-5 and TRBJ1-6, with 7 bases identical to TRBD1. There are 15 residues in the CDR3. Germline lookup yields CDR1 MNHEY and CDR2 SVGAGI. Germline trimming cut 6 bases from V and 7 bases from J; bases unmatched to any gene: 9. The CDR3 DNA reads TGTGCCAGCAGCACCACCGGGACAGACAATTCACCCCTCCACTTT. Its protein is CASSTTGTDNSPLHF.

V gene TRBV29-1 combines with J gene TRBJ1-5; D gene unclear. From germline, CDR1 is SQVTM and CDR2 ANQGSEA. The CDR3 has 15 amino acids. V lost 3 bases and J 6 bases, leaving 18 bases between the germline ends. CDR3 sequence reads: CSVETRGGLGQPQHF. CDR3 DNA sequence: TGCAGCGTTGAGACCCGTGGCGGGTTGGGTCAGCCCCAGCATTTT.

The count of this clone is one. The chain couples TRBV10-3 to TRBJ2-7; tentative D call: TRBD1 (6 bases). CDR1 ENHRY and CDR2 SYGVKD come from the germline V gene. Trimming shortened V by 3 bases and J by 2 bases, and 14 bases separated the two germline ends. This CDR3 is 15 amino acids long. CDR3 in amino acids: CAISDLQGPTYEQYF. For the CDR3, the DNA is TGTGCCATCAGTGACCTGCAGGGGCCAACCTACGAGCAGTACTTC.

The V call is TRBV9, the J call TRBJ2-3, with a weak D call TRBD2 (5 bases). CDR1 SGDLS and CDR2 YYNGEE come from the germline V gene. The CDR3 covers 14 residues. V lost 4 bases, J lost 2 bases, and 11 bases lay in between. The CDR3 reads CASSPSGPTDTQYF. The CDR3 DNA reads TGTGCCAGCAGCCCAAGCGGCCCCACAGATACGCAGTATTTT.

This chain links TRBV28 with TRBJ1-1; D is unclear. Germline V CDR1 and CDR2: MDHEN, SYDVKM. The CDR3 covers 13 residues. V lost 4 bases and J 1 base, leaving 7 bases between the germline ends. CDR3 amino acids: CASSSYRNTEAFF. The CDR3 DNA is TGTGCCAGCAGTTCCTACAGGAACACTGAAGCTTTCTTT.

This clone was seen a single time. V and J are TRBV24-1 and TRBJ2-3, with 7 bases identical to TRBD2. With V trimmed by 0 bases and J by 1 base, 3 bases remained unmatched. This CDR3 has 16 residues. CDR1 is KGHDR and CDR2 is SFDVKD in the germline V gene. The CDR3 region is CATSDLSSGGTDTQYF. CDR3 DNA: TGTGCCACCAGTGATTTGTCTAGCGGAGGCACAGATACGCAGTATTTT.

This clone was recorded once. This sequence joins TRBV28 and TRBJ2-2; 8 bases align to TRBD1. V dropped 6 bases and J dropped 1; count of bases not matched to a gene: 7. Germline CDR1 is MDHEN and CDR2 is SYDVKM. The CDR3 has 16 amino acids. The CDR3 DNA follows: TGTGCCAGCAGCCCCGGCGGACAGGGGAACACCGGGGAGCTGTTTTTT. This translates into CASSPGGQGNTGELFF.

The chain joins TRBV6-2 or TRBV6-3 to TRBJ2-7, with 7 bases lining up with TRBD1. V was clipped by 2 bases and J by 5 bases; unmatched bases: 6. The length of the CDR3 is 14 residues. CDR1 MNHEY and CDR2 SVGEGT come from the germline V gene. The DNA of the CDR3 is TGTGCCAGCAGTTACGTGACAGGGTTCAACGAGCAGTACTTC. Its translation: CASSYVTGFNEQYF.

This clone was seen only once. The gene calls are TRBV6-2 or TRBV6-3 and TRBJ1-1; weak D call: TRBD1 (5 bases). Per the germline V gene, CDR1 is MNHEY and CDR2 is SVGEGT. V was shortened by 0 bases and J by 3 bases, with 8 bases between the two germline ends. This CDR3 has 14 amino acids. Written as DNA, the CDR3 is TGTGCCAGCAGTTACTCGGCCAGGGACACTGAAGCTTTCTTT. It translates to CASSYSARDTEAFF.

This clone was counted between two and nine times. The chain couples TRBV10-3 to TRBJ1-1; 10 positions agree with TRBD1. V lost 8 bases to trimming and J lost 11 bases; unmatched junction nucleotides: 11. Germline V gene lookup returns CDR1 ENHRY and CDR2 SYGVKD. The length of the CDR3 is 13 residues. CDR3 region: CAIGHRDRGSAFF. The CDR3 bases are TGTGCCATCGGGCACCGGGACAGGGGTTCCGCTTTCTTT.

The chain employs TRBV5-1 and TRBJ2-5; 7 nucleotides align to TRBD1. CDR1 is SGHRS and CDR2 is YFSETQ in the germline V gene. J was trimmed by 1 base and V by 7 bases; bases with no gene match: 7. The CDR3 totals 14 residues. The CDR3 DNA follows: TGCGCCAGCTCCGGAAGGGGGCTCCAAGAGACCCAGTACTTC. Encoded protein: CASSGRGLQETQYF.

The sample holds one count of this clone. This chain joins TRBV7-9 and TRBJ2-3, with no clear D. V was trimmed by 1 base and J by 5 bases, leaving 7 bases between them. This CDR3 is 13 amino acids long. CDR1 SEHNR and CDR2 FQNEAQ come from the germline V gene (reference sequence). The CDR3 spells CASSLGRLDTQYF. CDR3 DNA: TGTGCCAGCAGCTTAGGTCGGTTAGATACGCAGTATTTT.

This CDR3 is CASSPGGGSSYGYTF. DNA of the CDR3: TGTGCCAGCAGCCCCGGGGGGGGTTCATCCTATGGCTACACCTTC. The rearrangement joins TRBV9 to TRBJ1-2, with D tentatively TRBD1 (5 bases). In germline, CDR1 is SGDLS, CDR2 YYNGEE. This CDR3 is 15 amino acids long. V shed 4 bases and J shed 4 bases, with 17 bases lying between them.

The rearrangement links TRBV6-5 to TRBJ2-1; 9 bases agree with TRBD2. Germline V gives CDR1 MNHEY, CDR2 SVGAGI. The ends lost 8 bases at V and 7 bases at J; junction bases unmatched: 12. This CDR3 is 15 amino acids long. In nucleotides, the CDR3 is TGTGCCAGCTGGAAGCCGGGACTAGCCCTAAATGAGCAGTTCTTC. It yields the protein CASWKPGLALNEQFF.

CDR3 in DNA: TGTGCCAGCAGTTTATCCCGCAGGGTAAACATTCAGTACTTC. It encodes CASSLSRRVNIQYF. The chain joins TRBV27 to TRBJ2-4; D may be TRBD1 (5 bases). Germline CDR1 is MNHEY and CDR2 is SMNVEV (reference sequence). The CDR3 runs to 14 residues. The germline V and J ends were trimmed by 0 bases and 6 bases, with 9 bases remaining between them.

This clone has a single count. J is TRBJ1-2 and V is TRBV28; the D is unclear. Germline V gene lookup returns CDR1 MDHEN and CDR2 SYDVKM. Trimming took off 2 bases at V and 6 bases at J, with 10 bases between the two ends. CDR3 length: 13 amino acids. In DNA form, the CDR3 reads TGTGCCAGCAGTTTAGGGGAGGGCCATGGCTACACCTTC. Its protein product is CASSLGEGHGYTF.

The V gene is TRBV5-6, the J gene TRBJ2-7; TRBD1 matches at 7 bases. This CDR3 spans 14 amino acids. Trimming cost V 9 bases and J 0 bases; bases outside gene matches: 9. Germline V gene lookup returns CDR1 SGHDT and CDR2 YYEEEE. Written as DNA, the CDR3 is TGTGCCACTTCACAGGGGTTAAGCTCCTACGAGCAGTACTTC. It specifies CATSQGLSSYEQYF.

This chain uses TRBV28 with TRBJ2-5; 9 bases are shared with TRBD1. From germline, CDR1 is MDHEN and CDR2 SYDVKM. This CDR3 contains 15 residues. V shed 5 bases, J shed 3 bases, and the junction held 7 bases outside the gene matches. This CDR3 is CASSLPGQGKETQYF. CDR3 bases: TGTGCCAGCAGTCTTCCGGGACAGGGAAAAGAGACCCAGTACTTC.

The chain has TRBV28 and TRBJ2-6; TRBD1 agrees at 8 bases. Germline loops: CDR1 MDHEN, CDR2 SYDVKM. The CDR3 has 18 amino acids. V lost 4 bases and J lost 0; bases outside the gene matches: 8. The CDR3 spells CASSSWDRMGSGANVLTF. The CDR3 DNA reads as TGTGCCAGCAGTTCATGGGACAGGATGGGCTCTGGGGCCAACGTCCTGACTTTC. Full variable domain (outside the CDR3, taken from reference TRBV28 and TRBJ2-6): DVKVTQSSRYLVKRTGEKVFLECVQDMDHENMFWYRQDPGLGLRLIYFSYDVKMKEKGDIPEGYSVSREKKERFSLILESASTNQTSMYLCASSSWDRMGSGANVLTFGAGSRLTVL.

The genes are TRBV7-3 and TRBJ1-1; possible D gene TRBD1, 5 bases. V dropped 5 bases and J dropped 1 base, with 8 bases sitting between them. The CDR3 runs to 13 residues. Germline CDR1 is SGHTA and CDR2 is FQGTGA. CDR3 sequence: CASSITGNTEAFF. CDR3 DNA sequence: TGTGCCAGCAGCATCACAGGGAACACTGAAGCTTTCTTT.

This sequence joins TRBV20-1 and TRBJ2-7, with D perhaps TRBD2 (6 bases). This CDR3 region has 15 residues. Looked up from germline, CDR1 is DFQATT and CDR2 is SNEGSKA (reference sequence). V was clipped by 3 bases and J by 0 bases, with 15 bases between them. Here the CDR3 reads CSASSPDGGSYEQYF. The DNA of the CDR3 is TGCAGTGCTAGTTCGCCGGACGGGGGCTCCTACGAGCAGTACTTC.

V usage is TRBV6-6 and J usage is TRBJ1-2; no clear D gene. Germline V gene data show CDR1 as MNHNY and CDR2 as SVGAGI (reference sequence). The germline V and J ends were trimmed by 8 bases and 7 bases, with 17 bases remaining between them. The CDR3 sequence is 13 residues long. CDR3 in DNA: TGTGCCAGCTCGCCAACAGAACGTGGTGGCTACACCTTC. Translating it yields CASSPTERGGYTF.

The chain is built from TRBV19 and TRBJ2-2, with D perhaps matching TRBD1 (5 bases). The length of the CDR3 is 13 residues. Trimming took 10 bases from V and 1 from J, leaving 10 bases between them. In germline, CDR1 is LNHDA, CDR2 SQIVND (reference sequence). CDR3 bases: TGTGCCACGAGACAGCAGAACACCGGGGAGCTGTTTTTT. Residues: CATRQQNTGELFF.

This clone was seen just once. V is TRBV5-1 and J is TRBJ2-7, with TRBD1 as a possible D gene (6 bases). This CDR3 region has 13 residues. Trimming shortened V by 7 bases and J by 1 base, and 12 bases separated the two germline ends. The germline gives CDR1 SGHRS, CDR2 YFSETQ. The CDR3 DNA reads as TGCGCCAGCCGACCTACAGGGTCCTACGAGCAGTACTTC. This translates into CASRPTGSYEQYF.

Written as DNA, the CDR3 is TGCGCCAGCAGCCAGGGTCAGGGGTCGATGGCCAAAAACATTCAGTACTTC. Translating gives CASSQGQGSMAKNIQYF. This chain connects TRBV4-1 to TRBJ2-4; D might be TRBD1 (6 bases). Trimming cost V 3 bases and J 1 base, with 16 bases left between them. Germline V gene data show CDR1 as MGHRA and CDR2 as YSYEKL. The CDR3 spans 17 residues.

For the CDR3, the DNA is TGTGCCAGCAACCAACAGGGGGAGGGTCAGCCCCAGCATTTT. Translation: CASNQQGEGQPQHF. This rearrangement joins TRBV2 to TRBJ1-5; TRBD1 aligns across 8 bases. Germline values: CDR1 SNHLY, CDR2 FYNNEI. This CDR3 is built from 14 residues. J lost 6 bases, V lost 7 bases, and 8 bases had no gene match.